The subject of this entry is one TCR beta chain. Antigen specificity is unknown. The sample belongs to a study of T cells after posttransplantation cyclophosphamide. Treatment was busulfan-fludarabine conditioning, a marrow graft, and cyclophosphamide on days +3 and +4. Findings and limits, study-wide: Skin or GI-infiltrating T cells shared few TRB sequences with blood.

Repertoires were generated with immunoSEQ multiplex PCR, while TCRdb's copy carries only in-frame clones and drops some. Among 1,500 to 2,500 clones listed, approximately 70% were seen once. The sequencing here drew on CD8+ T cells sorted from PBMCs, taken 242 days after a stem cell transplant with posttransplant cyclophosphamide. The clonotype originates from a male patient in his thirties who received an allogeneic stem cell transplant from a related donor, was CMV-positive, and had no GVHD. The graft donor may account for some of the T cells.

Here the CDR3 DNA reads TGTGCCAGCAGTTACGGGACTAGCGGGAGAAATGAGCAGTTCTTC. This encodes CASSYGTSGRNEQFF. The V and J genes are TRBV6-5 and TRBJ2-1, with TRBD2 matching 14 bases. From germline, CDR1 is MNHEY and CDR2 SVGAGI. The CDR3 spans 15 residues. Losses at the gene ends were 2 bases for V and 7 bases for J; bases not matched to a gene: 1.